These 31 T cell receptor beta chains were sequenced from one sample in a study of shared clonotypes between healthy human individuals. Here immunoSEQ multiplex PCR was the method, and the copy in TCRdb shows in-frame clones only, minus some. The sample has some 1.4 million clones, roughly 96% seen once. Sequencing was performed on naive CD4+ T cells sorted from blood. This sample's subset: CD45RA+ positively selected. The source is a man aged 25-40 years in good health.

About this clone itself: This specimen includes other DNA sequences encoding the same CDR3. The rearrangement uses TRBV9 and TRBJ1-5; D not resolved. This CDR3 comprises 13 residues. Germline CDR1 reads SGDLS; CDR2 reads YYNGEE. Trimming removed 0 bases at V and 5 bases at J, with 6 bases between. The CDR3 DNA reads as TGTGCCAGCAGCGTAGACCTCGATCAGCCCCAGCATTTT. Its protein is CASSVDLDQPQHF. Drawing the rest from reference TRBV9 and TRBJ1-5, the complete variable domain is DSGVTQTPKHLITATGQRVTLRCSPRSGDLSVYWYQQSLDQGLQFLIQYYNGEERAKGNILERFSAQQFPDLHSELNLSSLELGDSALYFCASSVDLDQPQHFGDGTRLSIL.

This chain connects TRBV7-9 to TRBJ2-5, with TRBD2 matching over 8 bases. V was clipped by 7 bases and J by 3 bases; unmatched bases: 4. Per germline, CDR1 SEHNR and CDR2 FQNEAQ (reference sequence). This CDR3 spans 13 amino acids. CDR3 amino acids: CASTGLAEETQYF. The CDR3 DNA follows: TGTGCCAGCACCGGACTAGCAGAAGAGACCCAGTACTTC. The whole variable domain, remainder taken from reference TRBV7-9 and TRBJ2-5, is DTGVSQNPRHKITKRGQNVTFRCDPISEHNRLYWYRQTLGQGPEFLTYFQNEAQLEKSRLLSDRFSAERPKGSFSTLEIQRTEQGDSAMYLCASTGLAEETQYFGPGTRLLVL.

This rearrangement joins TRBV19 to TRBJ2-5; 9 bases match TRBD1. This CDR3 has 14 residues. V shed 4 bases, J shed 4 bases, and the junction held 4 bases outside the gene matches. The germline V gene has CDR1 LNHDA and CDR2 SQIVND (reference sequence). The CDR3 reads CASSTGQGRETQYF. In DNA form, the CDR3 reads TGTGCCAGTAGTACAGGACAGGGGCGAGAGACCCAGTACTTC.

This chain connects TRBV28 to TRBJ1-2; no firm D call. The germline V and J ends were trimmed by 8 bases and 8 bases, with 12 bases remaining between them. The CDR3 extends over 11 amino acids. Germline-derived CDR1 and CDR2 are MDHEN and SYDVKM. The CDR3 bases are TGTGCCAGCGGATTGGCTCGCGGCTACACCTTC. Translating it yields CASGLARGYTF.

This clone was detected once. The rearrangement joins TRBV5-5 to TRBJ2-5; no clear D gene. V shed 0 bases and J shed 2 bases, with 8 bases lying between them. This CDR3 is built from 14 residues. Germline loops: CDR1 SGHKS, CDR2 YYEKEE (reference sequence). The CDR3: CASSLAAAQETQYF. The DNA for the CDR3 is TGTGCCAGCAGCTTGGCAGCAGCGCAAGAGACCCAGTACTTC.

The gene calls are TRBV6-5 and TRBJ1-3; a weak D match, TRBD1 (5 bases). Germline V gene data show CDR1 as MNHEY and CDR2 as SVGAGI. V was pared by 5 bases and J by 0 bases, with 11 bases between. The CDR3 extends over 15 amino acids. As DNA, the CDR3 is TGTGCCAGCAGTATAGACAGTCACTCTGGAAACACCATATATTTT. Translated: CASSIDSHSGNTIYF.

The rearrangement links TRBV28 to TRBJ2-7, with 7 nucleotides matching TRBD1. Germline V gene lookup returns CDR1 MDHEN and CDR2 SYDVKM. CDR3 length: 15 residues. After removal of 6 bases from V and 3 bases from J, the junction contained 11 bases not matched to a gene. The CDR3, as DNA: TGTGCCAGCAGCCCCCCACGACAGGGTTTCTACGAGCAGTACTTC. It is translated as CASSPPRQGFYEQYF.

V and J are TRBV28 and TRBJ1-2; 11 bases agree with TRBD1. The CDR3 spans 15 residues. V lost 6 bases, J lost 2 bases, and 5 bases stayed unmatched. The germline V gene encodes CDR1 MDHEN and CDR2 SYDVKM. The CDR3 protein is CASRPGTGGNYGYTF. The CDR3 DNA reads TGTGCCAGCAGACCCGGGACAGGGGGAAACTATGGCTACACCTTC.

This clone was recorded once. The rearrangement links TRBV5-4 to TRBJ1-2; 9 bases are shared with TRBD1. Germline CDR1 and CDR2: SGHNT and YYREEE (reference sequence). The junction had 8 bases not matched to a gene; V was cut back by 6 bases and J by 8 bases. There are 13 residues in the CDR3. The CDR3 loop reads CASTRTGAVGYTF. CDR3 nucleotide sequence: TGTGCCAGCACCAGGACAGGGGCTGTGGGCTACACCTTC.

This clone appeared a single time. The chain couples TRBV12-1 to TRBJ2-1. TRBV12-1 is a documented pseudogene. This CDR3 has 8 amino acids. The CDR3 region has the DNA TGTGCCAGCAGCCCGAAGTTCTTC. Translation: CASSPKFF.

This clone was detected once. The DNA for the CDR3 is TGTGCCAGCAGTCCCCCCAGGGGGGTGGGGCAGCCCCAGCATTTT. This gives the protein CASSPPRGVGQPQHF. This chain connects TRBV28 to TRBJ1-5, with TRBD1 identical over 7 bases. Germline values: CDR1 MDHEN, CDR2 SYDVKM. The J segment lost 7 bases and the V segment lost 5 bases, leaving 11 bases of the junction unmatched. This CDR3 has 15 residues. The whole variable domain, filled in from reference TRBV28 and TRBJ1-5, reads DVKVTQSSRYLVKRTGEKVFLECVQDMDHENMFWYRQDPGLGLRLIYFSYDVKMKEKGDIPEGYSVSREKKERFSLILESASTNQTSMYLCASSPPRGVGQPQHFGDGTRLSIL.

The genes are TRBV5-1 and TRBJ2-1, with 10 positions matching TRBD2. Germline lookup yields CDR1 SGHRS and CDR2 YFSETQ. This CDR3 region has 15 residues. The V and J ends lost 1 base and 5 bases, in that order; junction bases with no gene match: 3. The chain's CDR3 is CASSLRLAGDNEQFF. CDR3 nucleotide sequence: TGCGCCAGCAGCTTGCGTCTAGCGGGGGACAATGAGCAGTTCTTC.

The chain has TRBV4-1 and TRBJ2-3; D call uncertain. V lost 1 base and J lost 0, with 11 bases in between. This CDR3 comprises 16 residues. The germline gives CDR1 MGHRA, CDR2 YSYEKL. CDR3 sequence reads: CASSQVRVSSTDTQYF. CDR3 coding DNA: TGCGCCAGCAGCCAAGTTCGCGTATCTAGCACAGATACGCAGTATTTT.

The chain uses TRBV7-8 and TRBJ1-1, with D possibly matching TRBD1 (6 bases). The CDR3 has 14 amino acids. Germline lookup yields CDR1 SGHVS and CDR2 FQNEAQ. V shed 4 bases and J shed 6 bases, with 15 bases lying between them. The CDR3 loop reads CASSSPGGGSEAFF. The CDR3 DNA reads TGTGCCAGCAGCTCCCCTGGGGGGGGCTCTGAAGCTTTCTTT.

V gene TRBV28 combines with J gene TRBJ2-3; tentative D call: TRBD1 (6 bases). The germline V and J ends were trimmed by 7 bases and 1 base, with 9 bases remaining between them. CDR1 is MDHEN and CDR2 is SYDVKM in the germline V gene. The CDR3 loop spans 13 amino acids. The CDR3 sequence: CASKRQGTDTQYF. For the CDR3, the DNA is TGTGCCAGCAAGAGACAGGGCACAGATACGCAGTATTTT.

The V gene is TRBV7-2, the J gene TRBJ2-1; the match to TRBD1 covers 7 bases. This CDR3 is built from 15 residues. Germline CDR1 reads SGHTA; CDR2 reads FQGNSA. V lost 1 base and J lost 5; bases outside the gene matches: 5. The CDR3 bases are TGTGCCAGCAGCTTAGTAGGGGGCGTCCACAATGAGCAGTTCTTC. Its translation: CASSLVGGVHNEQFF. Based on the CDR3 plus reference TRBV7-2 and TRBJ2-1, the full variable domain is GAGVSQSPSNKVTEKGKDVELRCDPISGHTALYWYRQSLGQGLEFLIYFQGNSAPDKSGLPSDRFSAERTGGSVSTLTIQRTQQEDSAVYLCASSLVGGVHNEQFFGPGTRLTVL.

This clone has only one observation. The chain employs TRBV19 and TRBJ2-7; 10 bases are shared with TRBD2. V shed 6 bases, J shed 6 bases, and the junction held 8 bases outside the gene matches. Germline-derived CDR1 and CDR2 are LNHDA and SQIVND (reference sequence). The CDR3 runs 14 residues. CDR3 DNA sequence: TGTGCCAGTAGACCCCTAGCGGGAGCGGGCGAGCAGTACTTC. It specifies CASRPLAGAGEQYF. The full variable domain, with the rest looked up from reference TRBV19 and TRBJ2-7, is DGGITQSPKYLFRKEGQNVTLSCEQNLNHDAMYWYRQDPGQGLRLIYYSQIVNDFQKGDIAEGYSVSREKKESFPLTVTSAQKNPTAFYLCASRPLAGAGEQYFGPGTRLTVT.

The CDR3 DNA reads as TGTGCCAGCACTCGACAGGGGAGGTTCTACGAGCAGTACTTC. Its translation is CASTRQGRFYEQYF. V is TRBV6-5 and J is TRBJ2-7; the match to TRBD1 covers 8 bases. CDR3 length: 14 amino acids. The V gene's germline CDR1 is MNHEY and CDR2 SVGAGI. With V trimmed by 7 bases and J by 3 bases, 8 bases remained unmatched.

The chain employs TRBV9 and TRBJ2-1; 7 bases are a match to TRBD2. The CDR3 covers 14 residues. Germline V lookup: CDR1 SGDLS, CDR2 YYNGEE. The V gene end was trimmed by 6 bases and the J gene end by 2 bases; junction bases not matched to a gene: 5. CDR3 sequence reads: CASTPSGPYNEQFF. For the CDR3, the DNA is TGTGCCAGCACCCCTAGCGGCCCCTACAATGAGCAGTTCTTC.

CDR3 DNA: TGTGCCAGCAGCTTAGGGGAGGTTTTCCATTACGAGCAGTACTTC. Its translation: CASSLGEVFHYEQYF. J is TRBJ2-7 and V is TRBV7-8; perhaps TRBD2 as D (6 bases). Germline values: CDR1 SGHVS, CDR2 FQNEAQ. Deletions cut 1 base from V and 4 bases from J, with 14 bases between. The CDR3 sequence is 15 residues long.

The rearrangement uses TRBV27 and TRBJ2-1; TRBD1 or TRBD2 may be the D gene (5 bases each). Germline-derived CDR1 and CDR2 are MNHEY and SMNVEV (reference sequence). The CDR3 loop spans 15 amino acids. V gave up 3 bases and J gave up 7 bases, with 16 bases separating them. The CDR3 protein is CASSFIPGTGNEQFF. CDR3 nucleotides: TGTGCCAGCAGTTTTATTCCGGGGACCGGGAATGAGCAGTTCTTC.

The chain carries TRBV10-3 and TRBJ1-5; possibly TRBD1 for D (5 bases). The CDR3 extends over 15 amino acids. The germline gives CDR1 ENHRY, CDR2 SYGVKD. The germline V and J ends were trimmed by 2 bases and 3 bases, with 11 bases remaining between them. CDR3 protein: CAISEERTFNQPQHF. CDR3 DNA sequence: TGTGCCATCAGTGAGGAAAGGACATTCAATCAGCCCCAGCATTTT.

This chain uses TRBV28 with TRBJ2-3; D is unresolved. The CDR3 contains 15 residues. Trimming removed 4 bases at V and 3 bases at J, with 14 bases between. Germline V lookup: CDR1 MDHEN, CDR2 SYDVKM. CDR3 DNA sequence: TGTGCCAGCAGTTCCGAAACACCGAAGACAGATACGCAGTATTTT. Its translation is CASSSETPKTDTQYF.

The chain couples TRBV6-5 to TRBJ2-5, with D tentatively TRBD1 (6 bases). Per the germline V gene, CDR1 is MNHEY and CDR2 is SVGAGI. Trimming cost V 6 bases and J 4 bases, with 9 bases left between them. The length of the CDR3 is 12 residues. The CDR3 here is CASSIRGETQYF. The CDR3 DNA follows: TGTGCCAGCAGCATCAGGGGAGAGACCCAGTACTTC.

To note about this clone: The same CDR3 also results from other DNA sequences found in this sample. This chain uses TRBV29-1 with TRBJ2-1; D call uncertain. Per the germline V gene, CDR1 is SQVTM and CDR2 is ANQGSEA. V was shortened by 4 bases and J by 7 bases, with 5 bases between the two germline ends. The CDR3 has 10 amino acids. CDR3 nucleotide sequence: TGCAGCGTTGGCAGTAATGAGCAGTTCTTC. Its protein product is CSVGSNEQFF.

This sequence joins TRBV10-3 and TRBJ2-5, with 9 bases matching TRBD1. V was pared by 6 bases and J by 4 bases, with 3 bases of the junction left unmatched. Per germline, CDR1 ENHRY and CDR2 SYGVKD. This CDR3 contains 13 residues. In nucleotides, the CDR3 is TGTGCCATCAGGGACAGGGGAGCAGAGACCCAGTACTTC. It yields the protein CAIRDRGAETQYF.

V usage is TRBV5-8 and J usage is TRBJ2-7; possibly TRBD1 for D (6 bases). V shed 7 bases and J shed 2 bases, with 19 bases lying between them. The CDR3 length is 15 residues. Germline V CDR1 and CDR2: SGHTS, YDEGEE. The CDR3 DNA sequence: TGTGCCAGCGGTACCGCCGGGACAAGAACCTACGAGCAGTACTTC. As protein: CASGTAGTRTYEQYF.

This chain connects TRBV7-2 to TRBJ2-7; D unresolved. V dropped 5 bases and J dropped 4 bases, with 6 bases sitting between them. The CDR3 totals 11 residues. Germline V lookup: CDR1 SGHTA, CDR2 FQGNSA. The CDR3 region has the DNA TGTGCCAGCAGCAGCCATTACGAGCAGTACTTC. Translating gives CASSSHYEQYF.

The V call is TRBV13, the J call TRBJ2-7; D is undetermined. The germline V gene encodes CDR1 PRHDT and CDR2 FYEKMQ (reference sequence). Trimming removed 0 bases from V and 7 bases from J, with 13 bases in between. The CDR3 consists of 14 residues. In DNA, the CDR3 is TGTGCCAGCAGCTTAGGTGGCCCAATGGGAGAGCAGTACTTC. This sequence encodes CASSLGGPMGEQYF.

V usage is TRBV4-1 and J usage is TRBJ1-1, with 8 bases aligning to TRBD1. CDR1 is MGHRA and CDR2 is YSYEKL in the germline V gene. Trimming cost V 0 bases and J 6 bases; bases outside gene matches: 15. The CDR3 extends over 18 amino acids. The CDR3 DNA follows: TGCGCCAGCAGCCAAGATCTGAAGGTACAGGGGGGTTTGGCTGAAGCTTTCTTT. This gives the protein CASSQDLKVQGGLAEAFF.

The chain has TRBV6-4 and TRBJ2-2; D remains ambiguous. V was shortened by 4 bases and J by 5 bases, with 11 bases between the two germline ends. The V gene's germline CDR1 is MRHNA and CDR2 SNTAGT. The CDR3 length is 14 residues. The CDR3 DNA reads TGTGCCAGCAGTGCCCTATTGGCGACCGGGGAGCTGTTTTTT. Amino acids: CASSALLATGELFF.